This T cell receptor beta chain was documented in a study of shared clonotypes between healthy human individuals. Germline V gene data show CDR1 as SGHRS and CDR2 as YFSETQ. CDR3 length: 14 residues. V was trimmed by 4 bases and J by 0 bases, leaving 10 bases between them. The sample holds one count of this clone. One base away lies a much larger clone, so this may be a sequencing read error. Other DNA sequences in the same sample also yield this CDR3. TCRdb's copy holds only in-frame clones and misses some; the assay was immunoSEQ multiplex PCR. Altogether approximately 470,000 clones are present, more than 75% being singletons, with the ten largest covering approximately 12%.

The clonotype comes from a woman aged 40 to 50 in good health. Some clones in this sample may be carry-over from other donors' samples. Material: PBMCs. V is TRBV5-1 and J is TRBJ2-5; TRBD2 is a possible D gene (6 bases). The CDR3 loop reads CASSETRNQETQYF. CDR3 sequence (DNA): TGCGCCAGCAGCGAGACTAGAAACCAAGAGACCCAGTACTTC. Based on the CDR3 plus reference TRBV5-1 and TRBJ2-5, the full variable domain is KAGVTQTPRYLIKTRGQQVTLSCSPISGHRSVSWYQQTPGQGLQFLFEYFSETQRNKGNFPGRFSGRQFSNSRSEMNVSTLELGDSALYLCASSETRNQETQYFGPGTRLLVL.